The sequence of this T cell receptor beta chain was determined in a study of control samples from healthy donors and cancer patients. Sequenced by immunoSEQ multiplex PCR; TCRdb stores in-frame clones only, minus some. Altogether around 100,000 clones are present, less than 90% being singletons, with the ten largest covering more than 15%. This clone was seen only once. The CDR3 has 15 residues. The germline V gene has CDR1 SSHAT and CDR2 FNYEAQ (reference sequence). V was shortened by 4 bases and J by 1 base, with 11 bases between the two germline ends. The sequenced sample consisted of blood. This chain joins TRBV7-7 and TRBJ2-1; no reliable D call. The sequence came from a woman aged 50 to 60 in good health. The CDR3 spells CASSSRLTSYNEQFF. CDR3 DNA: TGTGCCAGCAGCTCTCGACTGACTTCCTACAATGAGCAGTTCTTC.